This is a list of T cell receptor beta chains from one sample in a study of naive and memory T cell subsets. MiXCR, run by TCRdb on the UMI-ligation and nested PCR reads, gives a single entry per CDR3 protein. The sample gives 150,000 or so distinct CDR3 sequences, roughly 20% of which show up once; around 0.11% is in the top ten. The sequenced material came from naive CD4+ T cells from blood. These receptors all come from a human donor in good health. CDR3s include the opening cysteine and the closing phenylalanine or tryptophan. D genes are given only for firm matches. The listing skips clone size in some rows; elsewhere it reads once, few, many or a size class.

D | J | size | V | length | DNA | CDR3
TRBD1 | TRBJ2-1 | . | TRBV28 | 15 | TGTGCCAGCAGTTTGACAGGGACGTCCTACAATGAGCAGTTCTTC | CASSLTGTSYNEQFF
. | TRBJ2-7 | . | TRBV27 | 14 | TGTGCCAGCAGTTTATTACCGGGGCCCTACGAGCAGTACTTC | CASSLLPGPYEQYF
TRBD1 | TRBJ2-1 | . | TRBV6-5 | 17 | TGTGCCAGCAGTGTGGTCACCGGGACAGGGGGGAACAATGAGCAGTTCTTC | CASSVVTGTGGNNEQFF
. | TRBJ1-5 | . | TRBV28 | 12 | TGTGCCAGCAGTTTTTTGTTCCAGCCCCAGCATTTT | CASSFLFQPQHF
TRBD1 | TRBJ2-2 | many | TRBV29-1 | 14 | TGCAGCGCCAGGGACAGGGCGAACACCGGGGAGCTGTTTTTT | CSARDRANTGELFF
TRBD2 | TRBJ2-5 | . | TRBV30 | 16 | TGTGCCTGGAACAGGGAGAGCGGGAGGGCGGAAGAGACCCAGTACTTC | CAWNRESGRAEETQYF
TRBD2 | TRBJ2-7 | few | TRBV11-2 | 15 | TGTGCCAGCAGAAATCCAGCGGGAGCCATCTACGAGCAGTACTTC | CASRNPAGAIYEQYF
. | TRBJ2-5 | . | TRBV6-5 | 13 | TGTGCCAGCAGTCGGACAGTCCAAGAGACCCAGTACTTC | CASSRTVQETQYF
. | TRBJ1-1 | few | TRBV7-2 | 13 | TGTGCCAGCAGCTTAGGAGTGGACTCAAAAGCTTTCTTT | CASSLGVDSKAFF
. | TRBJ1-1 | . | TRBV28 | 15 | TGTGCCAGCAGTTCGAGGGGCAGGATGAACACTGAAGCTTTCTTT | CASSSRGRMNTEAFF
. | TRBJ1-3 | . | TRBV20-1 | 14 | TGCAGTGCCGCGGGCAGTGGCTCTGGAAACACCATATATTTT | CSAAGSGSGNTIYF
. | TRBJ2-7 | . | TRBV12-3/TRBV12-4 | 13 | TGTGCCAGCAGTCCCCGGGTCCCCTACGAGCAGTACTTC | CASSPRVPYEQYF
. | TRBJ2-5 | few | TRBV16 | 15 | TGTGCCAGCAGCCAATTCAGGCTAGAACAAGAGACCCAGTACTTC | CASSQFRLEQETQYF
TRBD2 | TRBJ2-7 | . | TRBV28 | 14 | TGTGCCAGCAGTCGCGGGGGAGTTGGGTACGAGCAGTACTTC | CASSRGGVGYEQYF
TRBD1 | TRBJ1-5 | few | TRBV20-1 | 14 | TGCAGTGCCCGCGGACAGGGTGGTGGTCAGCCCCAGCATTTT | CSARGQGGGQPQHF
. | TRBJ2-3 | . | TRBV29-1 | 14 | TGCAGCGTTGTATCCCAGGGTTTTGCAGATACGCAGTATTTT | CSVVSQGFADTQYF
. | TRBJ2-1 | few | TRBV18 | 13 | TGTGCCAGCTCACAGTCTAGCGACGTGGAGGAGTTCTTC | CASSQSSDVEEFF